This passage covers 27 T cell receptor beta chains from one sample sequenced in a study of blood T cell repertoires in COVID-19. Profiled with immunoSEQ multiplex PCR; TCRdb holds only in-frame clones, not every one. The data contain about 91,000 clones, about four fifths of them seen just once; the ten biggest clones take up roughly 9.8%. The sequenced sample was peripheral blood. The receptors were sampled from a woman over 75 with acute or convalescent COVID-19.

The chain carries TRBV6-5 and TRBJ1-2, with D maybe TRBD1 (5 bases). Germline assignment: CDR1 MNHEY and CDR2 SVGAGI. The CDR3 has 14 amino acids. V lost 2 bases, J lost 5 bases, and 12 bases lay in between. The CDR3 protein is CASSYSRDGYGYTF. In nucleotides, the CDR3 is TGTGCCAGCAGTTACAGCAGGGATGGGTATGGCTACACCTTC.

The genes are TRBV9 and TRBJ2-7, with D tentatively TRBD2 (6 bases). The CDR3 sequence is 14 residues long. V lost 0 bases to trimming and J lost 8 bases, with 15 bases between them. Germline V gives CDR1 SGDLS, CDR2 YYNGEE. DNA for the CDR3: TGTGCCAGCAGCGTAGAGGAGGGCAGGGCGAAGCAGTACTTC. This gives the protein CASSVEEGRAKQYF.

This clone appeared a few times. This rearrangement joins TRBV4-1 to TRBJ1-2, with a possible D match to TRBD1 (6 bases). Germline V gene data show CDR1 as MGHRA and CDR2 as YSYEKL. Deletions cut 0 bases from V and 8 bases from J, with 7 bases between. The CDR3 runs to 12 residues. As DNA, the CDR3 is TGCGCCAGCAGCCAAGAAACAGGGGGCTACACCTTC. This encodes CASSQETGGYTF.

CDR3 nucleotides: TGTGCCAGCAGCCCACGGGCCGGGAGAGAAACTGGGGCCAACGTCCTGACTTTC. Translating gives CASSPRAGRETGANVLTF. The gene calls are TRBV5-4 and TRBJ2-6; D may be TRBD2 (6 bases). Trimming cost V 4 bases and J 2 bases, with 19 bases left between them. This CDR3 is 18 amino acids long. CDR1 SGHNT and CDR2 YYREEE come from the germline V gene (reference sequence).

The chain is built from TRBV7-2 and TRBJ2-5; no definite D call. The V gene's germline CDR1 is SGHTA and CDR2 FQGNSA. The CDR3 has 14 amino acids. Trimming took off 1 base at V and 5 bases at J, with 11 bases between the two ends. CDR3 coding DNA: TGTGCCAGCAGCTTAGGGCAGGCCAGGGAGACCCAGTACTTC. Protein sequence: CASSLGQARETQYF.

The count of this clone is one. The chain couples TRBV10-3 to TRBJ1-6, with D possibly being TRBD1 (6 bases). CDR1 is ENHRY and CDR2 is SYGVKD in the germline V gene. CDR3 length: 15 amino acids. Trimming cost V 3 bases and J 10 bases, with 16 bases left between them. The CDR3 DNA follows: TGTGCCATCAGTGAAATAGACAGGTCAGGATCACCCCTCCACTTT. This sequence encodes CAISEIDRSGSPLHF.

V and J are TRBV27 and TRBJ2-5; D is perhaps TRBD1 (7 bases). The V gene's germline CDR1 is MNHEY and CDR2 SMNVEV (reference sequence). There are 13 residues in the CDR3. Trimming pared 6 bases from V and 5 bases from J, leaving 13 bases between. CDR3 in DNA: TGTGCCAGCAGATTTCAGGGGGGCGAGACCCAGTACTTC. Amino acid sequence: CASRFQGGETQYF.

This rearrangement joins TRBV4-2 to TRBJ2-2, with 9 bases fitting TRBD2. V shed 4 bases, J shed 3 bases, and the junction held 6 bases outside the gene matches. The CDR3 loop spans 16 amino acids. Germline CDR1 reads LGHNA; CDR2 reads YNFKEQ. CDR3 protein: CASSPGTSPYTGELFF. The CDR3 bases are TGTGCCAGCAGCCCCGGGACTAGCCCTTACACCGGGGAGCTGTTTTTT.

V usage is TRBV2 and J usage is TRBJ2-7; the D gene is possibly TRBD1 (5 bases). V lost 2 bases and J 2 bases, leaving 10 bases between the germline ends. Germline CDR1 and CDR2: SNHLY and FYNNEI. The CDR3 sequence is 14 residues long. In DNA, the CDR3 is TGTGCCAGCAGTGAACTTTTACAGGCCTACGAGCAGTACTTC. This codes for CASSELLQAYEQYF.

This clone occurred once. The rearrangement uses TRBV28 and TRBJ1-4, with 9 bases fitting TRBD1. The length of the CDR3 is 16 residues. From germline, CDR1 is MDHEN and CDR2 SYDVKM. Trimming at V came to 2 bases and at J to 7 bases, leaving 8 bases not matched to a gene. The CDR3 is CASSLTGGGMSEKLFF. As DNA, the CDR3 is TGTGCCAGCAGTTTAACAGGGGGCGGAATGAGTGAAAAACTGTTTTTT.

The V call is TRBV3-1 (or the pseudogene TRBV3-2), the J call TRBJ2-7; perhaps TRBD1 as D (6 bases). The CDR3 spans 11 residues. Deletions cut 8 bases from V and 3 bases from J, with 8 bases between. Germline V gene lookup returns CDR1 LGHDT and CDR2 YNNKEL (reference sequence). CDR3 loop: CASGTYYEQYF. The CDR3 DNA follows: TGTGCCAGCGGGACATACTACGAGCAGTACTTC.

The chain joins TRBV12-3 or TRBV12-4 to TRBJ2-7; 11 nucleotides match TRBD2. The junction had 5 bases not matched to a gene; V was cut back by 6 bases and J by 7 bases. This CDR3 is 13 amino acids long. The CDR3 loop is CASRTSGTGEQYF. Written as DNA, the CDR3 is TGTGCCAGCAGGACTAGCGGGACGGGTGAGCAGTACTTC.

The chain combines TRBV19 with TRBJ1-1, with 7 nucleotides matching TRBD1. The junction had 9 bases not matched to a gene; V was cut back by 7 bases and J by 4 bases. This CDR3 is built from 14 residues. Germline CDR1 LNHDA, CDR2 SQIVND (reference sequence). The CDR3 DNA sequence: TGTGCCAGTAATGAAGGGGGCGCCAGCACTGAAGCTTTCTTT. Translated: CASNEGGASTEAFF.

The chain uses TRBV18 and TRBJ1-4; unclear D gene. The CDR3 covers 15 residues. Germline-derived CDR1 and CDR2 are KGHSH and LQKENI. Trimming took off 2 bases at V and 0 bases at J, with 7 bases between the two ends. The CDR3: CASSPSSSTNEKLFF. CDR3 DNA sequence: TGTGCCAGCTCACCATCGAGTTCAACTAATGAAAAACTGTTTTTT. Using reference TRBV18 and TRBJ1-4 for the parts outside the CDR3, the full variable domain is NAGVMQNPRHLVRRRGQEARLRCSPMKGHSHVYWYRQLPEEGLKFMVYLQKENIIDESGMPKERFSAEFPKEGPSILRIQQVVRGDSAAYFCASSPSSSTNEKLFFGSGTQLSVL.

Only a few counts were recorded for this clone. The rearrangement links TRBV16 to TRBJ2-1, with TRBD1 as a possible D gene (5 bases). The CDR3 sequence is 14 residues long. V gave up 0 bases and J gave up 7 bases, with 10 bases separating them. The germline CDR1 and CDR2 sequences are KGHSY and FQNENV. CDR3 region: CASSQSPGLNEQFF. The DNA of the CDR3 is TGTGCCAGCAGCCAATCCCCAGGGTTAAATGAGCAGTTCTTC.

The CDR3 loop reads CASASRRGSSYEQYF. The CDR3 region has the DNA TGTGCCAGTGCCTCCCGGCGGGGGAGCTCCTACGAGCAGTACTTC. This chain joins TRBV19 and TRBJ2-7, with TRBD2 matching 7 bases. Germline assignment: CDR1 LNHDA and CDR2 SQIVND (reference sequence). This CDR3 has 15 amino acids. V was pared by 8 bases and J by 0 bases, with 10 bases of the junction left unmatched.

The chain uses TRBV24-1 and TRBJ1-4, with a possible D match to TRBD1 (6 bases). The germline V gene has CDR1 KGHDR and CDR2 SFDVKD. Trimming removed 8 bases at V and 5 bases at J, with 14 bases between. The CDR3 has 14 amino acids. DNA for the CDR3: TGTGCCACCACAGCAGGGGACCAAAATGAAAAACTGTTTTTT. Translating it yields CATTAGDQNEKLFF.

The genes are TRBV19 and TRBJ1-5, with 7 bases identical to TRBD1. This CDR3 contains 17 residues. Losses at the gene ends were 7 bases for V and 0 bases for J; bases not matched to a gene: 12. The germline CDR1 and CDR2 sequences are LNHDA and SQIVND (reference sequence). The CDR3: CASKGATGIPSNQPQHF. The DNA for the CDR3 is TGTGCCAGTAAAGGTGCGACAGGGATTCCTAGCAATCAGCCCCAGCATTTT.

This chain uses TRBV7-2 with TRBJ2-1, with 7 bases that match TRBD2. The CDR3 loop spans 13 amino acids. The J segment lost 12 bases and the V segment lost 1 base, leaving 6 bases of the junction unmatched. Germline CDR1 SGHTA, CDR2 FQGNSA. The CDR3 loop reads CASSLVIPGGQFF. The CDR3 DNA is TGTGCCAGCAGCTTAGTCATTCCGGGGGGGCAGTTCTTC.

J is TRBJ2-4 and V is TRBV7-2; weak D call: TRBD2 (5 bases). There are 14 residues in the CDR3. Per the germline V gene, CDR1 is SGHTA and CDR2 is FQGNSA. The germline V and J ends were trimmed by 1 base and 6 bases, with 10 bases remaining between them. The CDR3 reads CASSLDRTSNIQYF. The CDR3 DNA is TGTGCCAGCAGCTTAGATCGGACTTCAAACATTCAGTACTTC. The full variable domain, rest sourced from reference TRBV7-2 and TRBJ2-4, is GAGVSQSPSNKVTEKGKDVELRCDPISGHTALYWYRQSLGQGLEFLIYFQGNSAPDKSGLPSDRFSAERTGGSVSTLTIQRTQQEDSAVYLCASSLDRTSNIQYFGAGTRLSVL.

The chain recombines TRBV5-1 with TRBJ1-2, with TRBD1 matching 8 bases. V trimming: 2 bases; J trimming: 4 bases; junction bases outside the gene matches: 10. The CDR3 extends over 16 amino acids. Germline loops: CDR1 SGHRS, CDR2 YFSETQ. DNA of the CDR3: TGCGCCAGCAGCTTTGGACAGGGCGCTACATCCTATGGCTACACCTTC. Encoded protein: CASSFGQGATSYGYTF. Supplemented by reference TRBV5-1 and TRBJ1-2, the full variable domain reads KAGVTQTPRYLIKTRGQQVTLSCSPISGHRSVSWYQQTPGQGLQFLFEYFSETQRNKGNFPGRFSGRQFSNSRSEMNVSTLELGDSALYLCASSFGQGATSYGYTFGSGTRLTVV.

This CDR3 is CASSYSILTGNGYTF. Here the CDR3 DNA reads TGTGCCAGCAGTTACTCGATTTTGACAGGCAATGGCTACACCTTC. V gene TRBV6-2 or TRBV6-3 combines with J gene TRBJ1-2, with a weak D call TRBD1 (6 bases). The CDR3 consists of 15 residues. The germline CDR1 and CDR2 sequences are MNHEY and SVGEGT. Deletions cut 0 bases from V and 6 bases from J, with 14 bases between.

Sample share makes this clone medium-sized. This chain joins TRBV5-1 and TRBJ1-3; 7 bases are shared with TRBD1. CDR3 length: 15 residues. Germline lookup yields CDR1 SGHRS and CDR2 YFSETQ. V dropped 4 bases and J dropped 2; count of bases not matched to a gene: 6. The DNA of the CDR3 is TGCGCCAGCAGCACGACAGGGCGCGCTGGAAACACCATATATTTT. Translating gives CASSTTGRAGNTIYF.

The J gene is TRBJ2-7, the V gene TRBV7-8, with 11 bases identical to TRBD1. Germline lookup yields CDR1 SGHVS and CDR2 FQNEAQ. The junction had 3 bases not matched to a gene; V was cut back by 3 bases and J by 5 bases. This CDR3 is 14 amino acids long. The CDR3 here is CASSLDRGPHEQYF. The CDR3, as DNA: TGTGCCAGCAGCTTGGACAGGGGGCCTCACGAGCAGTACTTC.

There are a few counts of this clone. The V call is TRBV27, the J call TRBJ1-5; a possible D gene is TRBD1 (6 bases). The germline CDR1 and CDR2 sequences are MNHEY and SMNVEV (reference sequence). The CDR3 runs to 18 residues. V lost 4 bases to trimming and J lost 2 bases, with 21 bases between them. CDR3 in amino acids: CASSSPLPPHRGNQPQHF. In nucleotides, the CDR3 is TGTGCCAGCAGTTCGCCCCTACCCCCGCACAGGGGCAATCAGCCCCAGCATTTT.

The chain couples TRBV2 to TRBJ2-5, with D perhaps TRBD2 (6 bases). Trimming pared 6 bases from V and 1 base from J, leaving 18 bases between. This CDR3 spans 16 amino acids. The V gene's germline CDR1 is SNHLY and CDR2 FYNNEI. The CDR3 loop reads CASSPPRGGGQETQYF. The CDR3 DNA follows: TGTGCCAGCAGCCCTCCTAGGGGAGGAGGCCAAGAGACCCAGTACTTC.

The chain uses TRBV5-1 and TRBJ1-3; D might be TRBD1 (5 bases). This CDR3 has 16 amino acids. Germline CDR1 is SGHRS and CDR2 is YFSETQ. Trimming removed 0 bases from V and 0 bases from J, with 10 bases in between. The CDR3 loop is CASSLGGGSSGNTIYF. CDR3 in DNA: TGCGCCAGCAGCTTGGGCGGGGGATCCTCTGGAAACACCATATATTTT.